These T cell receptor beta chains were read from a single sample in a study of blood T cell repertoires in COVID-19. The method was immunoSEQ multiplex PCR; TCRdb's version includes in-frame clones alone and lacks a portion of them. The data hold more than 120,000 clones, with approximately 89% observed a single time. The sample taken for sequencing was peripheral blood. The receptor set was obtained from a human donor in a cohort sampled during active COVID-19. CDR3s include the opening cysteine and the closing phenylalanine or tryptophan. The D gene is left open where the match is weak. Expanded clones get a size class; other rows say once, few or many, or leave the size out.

TGTGCACTAGGGACAACGAACACTGAAGCTTTCTTT	CALGTTNTEAFF	-	-	TRBV24-1	TRBJ1-1	12
TGTGCCAGCAGCGCGACGTGGACAGGGCCTAACTATGGCTACACCTTC	CASSATWTGPNYGYTF	TRBD1	-	TRBV7-9	TRBJ1-2	16
TGCGCCAGCAGCCAAGCCAGCAGGGGCATCTACGAGCAGTACTTC	CASSQASRGIYEQYF	-	-	TRBV4-1	TRBJ2-7	15
TGTGCCAGCAGTGCCCTGATACAGGTGGCTGGAAACACCATATATTTT	CASSALIQVAGNTIYF	-	-	TRBV2	TRBJ1-3	16
TGTGCCAGCAGCGCGACAGGGGGCGTAGGTGGCTACACCTTC	CASSATGGVGGYTF	TRBD1	-	TRBV5-5	TRBJ1-2	14
TGTGCCAGCAGTCCCTGGGACAGGGGGGTGGTCGGGGAGCTGTTTTTT	CASSPWDRGVVGELFF	TRBD1	-	TRBV25-1	TRBJ2-2	16
TGTGCCAGCAGCGTCGGGGGGGGCAGAAACACCATATATTTT	CASSVGGGRNTIYF	-	-	TRBV9	TRBJ1-3	14
TGTGCCTGGAGTGTCCCTGACACTGAAGCTTTCTTT	CAWSVPDTEAFF	-	-	TRBV30	TRBJ1-1	12
TGTGCCAGCAGCTTACCAAACGGGACAGGGATGATCGGGGAGCTGTTTTTT	CASSLPNGTGMIGELFF	TRBD1	-	TRBV11-2	TRBJ2-2	17
TGTGCCAGCAGTTCCCCCGAGCAGGGGGGAGTCTTGGCCGGGGAGCTGTTTTTT	CASSSPEQGGVLAGELFF	-	-	TRBV2	TRBJ2-2	18
TGTGCCAGCAGCTTCTTCCAGGGGGCAGATTGGTCCCCTGAAGCTTTCTTT	CASSFFQGADWSPEAFF	TRBD1	-	TRBV11-2	TRBJ1-1	17
TGTGCCAGCAGCGTAGGGCCGGGACTAGCCAGAAGTGCGCAGTTCTTC	CASSVGPGLARSAQFF	TRBD2	-	TRBV9	TRBJ2-1	16
TGTGCCAGCAGCTTAGATAGGGGAATGACAGATACGCAGTATTTT	CASSLDRGMTDTQYF	-	-	TRBV7-2	TRBJ2-3	15
TGTGCCAGCAGTTCGGGACAGCCACAAGAGACCCAGTACTTC	CASSSGQPQETQYF	TRBD1	few	TRBV6-6	TRBJ2-5	14
TGTGCCACTAGGACAGGGTCAAAACAGTACTTC	CATRTGSKQYF	TRBD1	once	TRBV19	TRBJ2-7	11
TGTGCCAGCAGTTCCCCGAACAGGGGAGAGCAGTTCTTC	CASSSPNRGEQFF	TRBD1	-	TRBV12-3/TRBV12-4	TRBJ2-1	13
TGTGCCAGCAGCTTGGCTGGGGGCGATCAGCCCCAGCATTTT	CASSLAGGDQPQHF	-	-	TRBV5-6	TRBJ1-5	14
TGCGCCAGCAGGAGGACTGCGGACTATGGCTACACCTTC	CASRRTADYGYTF	-	few	TRBV5-1	TRBJ1-2	13
TGTGCCAGCAGGCGACTCGGAGTGAACTATGGCTACACCTTC	CASRRLGVNYGYTF	-	few	TRBV6-5	TRBJ1-2	14
TGTGCCAGTAGTTTACAGGGGGCGCGGAATTCACCCCTCCACTTT	CASSLQGARNSPLHF	TRBD1	-	TRBV19	TRBJ1-6	15
TGTGCCAGCAGCCAGCCAGGGAGGGGAACTGAAGCTTTCTTT	CASSQPGRGTEAFF	-	-	TRBV3-1/TRBV3-2	TRBJ1-1	14
TGTGCCAGCAGTTTCGGGACTAGCGGGGCCTACGAGCAGTACTTC	CASSFGTSGAYEQYF	TRBD2	-	TRBV27	TRBJ2-7	15
TGTGCCAGCAGCTTTCGCGGCACAGATACGCAGTATTTT	CASSFRGTDTQYF	-	-	TRBV11-3	TRBJ2-3	13
TGTGCCAGCAGCGTCGGACTAGAAGAGACCCAGTACTTC	CASSVGLEETQYF	TRBD2	once	TRBV9	TRBJ2-5	13
TGTGCCAGCAGCACGCCGGGACATTGGGACTATGGCTACACCTTC	CASSTPGHWDYGYTF	-	-	TRBV5-4	TRBJ1-2	15
TGCGCCAGCAGCTCCAGGGGCCACGAGACCCAGTACTTC	CASSSRGHETQYF	-	-	TRBV5-1	TRBJ2-5	13
TGTGCCAGCAGCCGACCACAGGGGGACAATGAGCAGTTCTTC	CASSRPQGDNEQFF	TRBD1	-	TRBV5-4	TRBJ2-1	14
TGCGCCAGCAGCTTGGTGGGGACTAGCGGGGGCTCCGAGCAGTACTTC	CASSLVGTSGGSEQYF	TRBD2	-	TRBV5-1	TRBJ2-7	16
TGTGCCAGCAGCGAAACAGGGTTTGGTAACTATGGCTACACCTTC	CASSETGFGNYGYTF	-	-	TRBV11-2	TRBJ1-2	15